Presented here are 22 T cell receptor beta chains from one specimen sequenced in a study of regulatory T cells in long-lasting Graves disease. Arm-PCR of CDR3 regions and iRepertoire HTBI primers were used to build TCR beta libraries. MiXCR was run by TCRdb on the multiplex PCR reads, yielding one entry per CDR3 protein. The sample contains approximately 350,000 distinct CDR3 sequences, roughly 17% of which appear only once. Time point of the sample: newly diagnosed GD, antithyroid drugs for less than 3 months. From RNA extracted from PBMCs, the TCR library was made. Another study also made use of these data, one on T cells in Graves' hyperthyroidism and ophthalmopathy.

The input for sequencing was peripheral blood mononuclear cells (PBMCs), taken at new diagnosis, from a patient treated with antithyroid drugs. These receptor sequences come from a woman between 18 and 30 years old with Graves disease.

This clonotype was seen only a few times. The V gene is TRBV24-1, the J gene TRBJ2-5; the D gene is possibly TRBD1 (5 bases). The V gene's germline CDR1 is KGHDR and CDR2 SFDVKD. The V end lost 2 bases, the J end lost 5 bases, and 8 bases lay between the germline ends. The CDR3 has 13 residues. This chain's CDR3 is CATSDSGRETQYF. CDR3 nucleotide sequence: TGTGCCACCAGTGATTCAGGGCGGGAGACCCAGTACTTC.

This clonotype came up a few times. The V gene is TRBV19, the J gene TRBJ2-5, with TRBD2 as a possible D gene (5 bases). The length of the CDR3 is 13 residues. CDR1 is LNHDA, CDR2 SQIVND, per germline (reference sequence). V lost 5 bases and J lost 5, with 12 bases in between. The CDR3 loop is CASSLLVHETQYF. CDR3 in DNA: TGTGCCAGTAGTCTACTAGTTCACGAGACCCAGTACTTC.

This chain joins TRBV6-1 and TRBJ1-5; possible D gene TRBD1, 5 bases. The CDR3 is 15 residues long. V shed 8 bases and J shed 1 base, with 15 bases lying between them. Germline values: CDR1 MNHNS, CDR2 SASEGT. The CDR3 loop reads CASAKRRDSNQPQHF. Here the CDR3 DNA reads TGTGCCAGCGCCAAACGGAGGGACAGCAATCAGCCCCAGCATTTT.

This clonotype was counted many times. The chain joins TRBV5-1 to TRBJ2-3; no clear D gene. V lost 5 bases, J lost 0 bases, and 10 bases lay in between. Germline V gene lookup returns CDR1 SGHRS and CDR2 YFSETQ. This CDR3 region has 14 residues. The CDR3 is CASRPLISTDTQYF. DNA for the CDR3: TGCGCCAGCAGGCCCCTGATTAGCACAGATACGCAGTATTTT.

Worth noting for this clonotype: A much larger clone lies one base from this, so it may be a read error. Lacking the conserved final phenylalanine or tryptophan, this CDR3 likely reflects a read error. The chain couples TRBV10-2 to TRBJ1-6; 10 positions match TRBD1. This CDR3 is 15 amino acids long. Per the germline V gene, CDR1 is WSHSY and CDR2 is SAAADI. After removal of 5 bases from V and 10 bases from J, the junction contained 8 bases not matched to a gene. CDR3 in amino acids: CASSSLGTGDSPLHS. The DNA for the CDR3 is TGCGCCAGCAGTTCCCTCGGGACAGGGGACTCACCCCTCCACTCT.

There are a few counts of this clonotype. The chain uses TRBV19 and TRBJ1-6; a weak D match, TRBD1 (6 bases). The CDR3 is made up of 13 amino acids. Germline V gene lookup returns CDR1 LNHDA and CDR2 SQIVND (reference sequence). The V end lost 10 bases, the J end lost 6 bases, and 13 bases lay between the germline ends. The CDR3 region has the DNA TGTGCCACCCAACAGGGTCTTAATTCACCCCTCCACTTT. Residues: CATQQGLNSPLHF. Looking up the rest from reference TRBV19 and TRBJ1-6 gives the full variable domain: DGGITQSPKYLFRKEGQNVTLSCEQNLNHDAMYWYRQDPGQGLRLIYYSQIVNDFQKGDIAEGYSVSREKKESFPLTVTSAQKNPTAFYLCATQQGLNSPLHFGNGTRLTVT.

This clonotype has just a few counts. This CDR3 reads CASSQPGPGVEQFF. The CDR3 bases are TGTGCCAGTAGCCAACCCGGACCCGGGGTTGAGCAGTTCTTC. This chain joins TRBV19 and TRBJ2-1, with TRBD2 as a possible D gene (5 bases). With 6 bases removed from V and 9 bases from J, the gap between germline ends came to 18 bases. Germline CDR1 and CDR2: LNHDA and SQIVND (reference sequence). The length of the CDR3 is 14 residues.

A single count supports this clonotype. The V gene is TRBV14, the J gene TRBJ1-4, with D perhaps matching TRBD1 (6 bases). The length of the CDR3 is 14 residues. V lost 0 bases, J lost 8 bases, and 10 bases lay in between. Germline CDR1 reads SGHDN; CDR2 reads FVKESK. In DNA form, the CDR3 reads TGTGCCAGCAGCCAAGAGGCAGGGGTGGAAAAACTGTTTTTT. It is translated as CASSQEAGVEKLFF.

The table lists this clonotype with a few counts. This sequence joins TRBV19 and TRBJ2-3; D gene ambiguous. Germline lookup yields CDR1 LNHDA and CDR2 SQIVND (reference sequence). The germline V and J ends were trimmed by 6 bases and 1 base, with 8 bases remaining between them. The CDR3 consists of 13 residues. Written as DNA, the CDR3 is TGTGCCAGTAGGTCTGTGGGCACAGATACGCAGTATTTT. Protein: CASRSVGTDTQYF. The entire variable domain, with the rest obtained from reference TRBV19 and TRBJ2-3, is as follows: DGGITQSPKYLFRKEGQNVTLSCEQNLNHDAMYWYRQDPGQGLRLIYYSQIVNDFQKGDIAEGYSVSREKKESFPLTVTSAQKNPTAFYLCASRSVGTDTQYFGPGTRLTVL.

The J gene is TRBJ2-2, the V gene TRBV7-9, with no clear D. Trimming took 1 base from V and 5 from J, leaving 14 bases between them. Per germline, CDR1 SEHNR and CDR2 FQNEAQ (reference sequence). This CDR3 is built from 16 residues. The CDR3 loop is CASSLGLGFYTGELFF. The CDR3 DNA reads as TGTGCCAGCAGCTTAGGCTTGGGCTTCTATACCGGGGAGCTGTTTTTT. Full variable domain (outside the CDR3, taken from reference TRBV7-9 and TRBJ2-2): DTGVSQNPRHKITKRGQNVTFRCDPISEHNRLYWYRQTLGQGPEFLTYFQNEAQLEKSRLLSDRFSAERPKGSFSTLEIQRTEQGDSAMYLCASSLGLGFYTGELFFGEGSRLTVL.

This clonotype was seen a few times. V gene TRBV14 combines with J gene TRBJ2-3; TRBD2 aligns across 7 bases. The CDR3 runs to 15 residues. Trimming at V came to 0 bases and at J to 5 bases, leaving 5 bases not matched to a gene. The germline CDR1 and CDR2 sequences are SGHDN and FVKESK. As DNA, the CDR3 is TGTGCCAGCAGCCAAGATTATCCTAGCGGAGATACGCAGTATTTT. It encodes CASSQDYPSGDTQYF.

This clonotype occurred many times. The rearrangement joins TRBV5-1 to TRBJ1-1; no reliable D call. The germline V and J ends were trimmed by 0 bases and 2 bases, with 11 bases remaining between them. Germline loops: CDR1 SGHRS, CDR2 YFSETQ. The CDR3 contains 15 residues. CDR3 DNA: TGCGCCAGCAGCTTGGTATCAGGAGTTAACACTGAAGCTTTCTTT. Translating it yields CASSLVSGVNTEAFF.

V usage is TRBV6-9 and J usage is TRBJ1-1, with 10 bases matching TRBD1. The CDR3 totals 15 residues. Germline V gives CDR1 MNHGY, CDR2 SVAAGI. The junction had 5 bases not matched to a gene; V was cut back by 2 bases and J by 5 bases. CDR3 DNA sequence: TGTGCCAGCAGTTATGCGGGACAGGGGAGGACTGAAGCTTTCTTT. Translating it yields CASSYAGQGRTEAFF.

This clonotype was detected many times. The CDR3 loop is CASSFGPLGSGRLEEQFF. The CDR3 DNA follows: TGTGCCAGCAGCTTTGGCCCCCTCGGGAGCGGGAGGCTGGAGGAGCAGTTCTTC. V usage is TRBV7-3 and J usage is TRBJ2-1; 9 bases line up with TRBD2. CDR3 length equals 18 residues. The J segment lost 10 bases and the V segment lost 3 bases, leaving 19 bases of the junction unmatched. CDR1 SGHTA and CDR2 FQGTGA come from the germline V gene. The full variable domain, its missing parts supplied by reference TRBV7-3 and TRBJ2-1, is GAGVSQTPSNKVTEKGKYVELRCDPISGHTALYWYRQSLGQGPEFLIYFQGTGAADDSGLPNDRFFAVRPEGSVSTLKIQRTERGDSAVYLCASSFGPLGSGRLEEQFFGPGTRLTVL.

CDR3 loop: CSAVGLAGGSSYNEQFF. The CDR3 DNA reads TGCAGTGCTGTGGGACTAGCGGGGGGAAGCTCCTACAATGAGCAGTTCTTC. The chain is built from TRBV20-1 and TRBJ2-1, with 15 bases lining up with TRBD2. Looked up from germline, CDR1 is DFQATT and CDR2 is SNEGSKA (reference sequence). J was trimmed by 0 bases and V by 5 bases; bases with no gene match: 5. The CDR3 is 17 amino acids.

This clonotype appeared a few times. V and J are TRBV29-1 and TRBJ2-3; 14 bases map to TRBD2. Germline loops: CDR1 SQVTM, CDR2 ANQGSEA. V was clipped by 6 bases and J by 3 bases; unmatched bases: 5. CDR3 size: 15 residues. CDR3 DNA sequence: TGCAGCGTCCACGGGACTAGCGGGGGTACAGATACGCAGTATTTT. As protein: CSVHGTSGGTDTQYF.

In this sample, this clonotype turned up many times. This CDR3 reads CASSYEVRTYEQYF. The DNA of the CDR3 is TGTGCCAGCAGTTACGAGGTCAGGACTTACGAGCAGTACTTC. The chain combines TRBV6-5 with TRBJ2-7; D is possibly TRBD2 (5 bases). The CDR3 is 14 amino acids. V lost 2 bases, J lost 4 bases, and 12 bases lay in between. CDR1 MNHEY and CDR2 SVGAGI come from the germline V gene.

This clonotype occurred many times. V is TRBV2 and J is TRBJ1-5, with TRBD1 identical over 7 bases. Germline V CDR1 and CDR2: SNHLY, FYNNEI. V shed 4 bases, J shed 0 bases, and the junction held 3 bases outside the gene matches. This CDR3 spans 15 amino acids. DNA for the CDR3: TGTGCCAGCAGTGCGGACAGGTATAGCAATCAGCCCCAGCATTTT. Amino acids: CASSADRYSNQPQHF.

The table lists this clonotype with many counts. In DNA, the CDR3 is TGTGCCAGCAGGGGACTAGCGGAGAACAATGAGCAGTTCTTC. Its protein product is CASRGLAENNEQFF. V and J are TRBV2 and TRBJ2-1; 11 bases line up with TRBD2. Germline V gives CDR1 SNHLY, CDR2 FYNNEI. After removal of 6 bases from V and 5 bases from J, the junction contained 3 bases not matched to a gene. The CDR3 contains 14 residues.

This clonotype was seen many times. The chain combines TRBV7-3 with TRBJ2-3; 13 bases fit TRBD2. The J segment lost 1 base and the V segment lost 4 bases, leaving 8 bases of the junction unmatched. Germline CDR1 is SGHTA and CDR2 is FQGTGA. CDR3 length: 18 amino acids. CDR3 nucleotides: TGTGCCAGCAGCTCGGGACTAGCGGGGCGGTGGGGCACAGATACGCAGTATTTT. Amino acid sequence: CASSSGLAGRWGTDTQYF. The whole variable domain, remainder taken from reference TRBV7-3 and TRBJ2-3, is GAGVSQTPSNKVTEKGKYVELRCDPISGHTALYWYRQSLGQGPEFLIYFQGTGAADDSGLPNDRFFAVRPEGSVSTLKIQRTERGDSAVYLCASSSGLAGRWGTDTQYFGPGTRLTVL.

This clonotype was recorded at least ten times. This chain joins TRBV3-1 and TRBJ1-1; no clear D. Germline V gene data show CDR1 as LGHDT and CDR2 as YNNKEL (reference sequence). V was trimmed by 4 bases and J by 4 bases, leaving 19 bases between them. The CDR3 is 16 residues long. CDR3 nucleotide sequence: TGTGCCAGCAGCCGCCAAGGAATTAGGCAGACCACTGAAGCTTTCTTT. Amino acids: CASSRQGIRQTTEAFF.

V is TRBV20-1 and J is TRBJ1-5; TRBD1 might be the D (5 bases). The germline gives CDR1 DFQATT, CDR2 SNEGSKA (reference sequence). The CDR3 runs to 13 residues. Trimming stripped 1 base from V and 6 bases from J, with 10 bases between. The CDR3 bases are TGCAGTGCTAGAGTCGGGGGAAGTCAGCCCCAGCATTTT. Protein: CSARVGGSQPQHF.